This entry is about one T cell receptor (beta chain). What it binds is not known. Germline lookup yields CDR1 DFQATT and CDR2 SNEGSKA (reference sequence). The V gene end was trimmed by 1 base and the J gene end by 5 bases; junction bases not matched to a gene: 5. The CDR3 runs 14 residues. Bulk TCR libraries used previously described methods and listed TCR primers. TCRdb fed the PCR reads into MiXCR, producing one record per CDR3 protein. The table lists about 500,000 distinct CDR3 sequences, under 30% of them singletons, with approximately 0.8% in the top ten. The CD8+CD4-CCR7+CD45RA+ phenotype defined the sorted naive CD8 T cells. The sample comes from a study of molecular identifiers for immune sequencing clone quantification. Study context: Four of five RNA aliquots from around 20,000 or 100,000 naive CD8 T cells were sequenced.

Study results and limitations: Whereas naive cells kept under 1% of molecules in clones above 20 RNA copies, such clones held over 98% in effectors.

This TCR was recovered from a human donor in good health. Some libraries in this study had Jurkat cell RNA spiked in. The specimen was naive CD8+ T cells from blood, with Jurkat cell RNA spiked in. Subset described: FACS-sorted CD8+CD4-CCR7+CD45RA+ naive T cells. V is TRBV20-1 and J is TRBJ2-7; 10 bases agree with TRBD1. The chain's CDR3 is CSARAPGQGNEQYF. The CDR3, as DNA: TGCAGTGCTAGAGCACCGGGACAGGGGAACGAGCAGTACTTC.